This T cell receptor beta chain is from a study of T cells in Graves' hyperthyroidism and ophthalmopathy. Whole-study findings and limits: Appearing also in blood were most of the thyroid clonotypes expanded above 0.001.

Between the trimmed V and J ends, which lost 7 bases and 8 bases, there was a span of 14 bases. This CDR3 has 12 amino acids. Germline V gene lookup returns CDR1 MDHEN and CDR2 SYDVKM. Of note for this clonotype: Its antigen is as yet unknown.

Regions amplified from RNA transcripts were the TCR beta CDR3 regions. Carried out on the TCR CDR3, a first-round RT-PCR used the HTBI primer set. Each CDR3 protein gets one entry after TCRdb re-called the multiplex PCR reads with MiXCR. The table records a few hundred thousand distinct CDR3 sequences, around 20% of them present only once. The source of this sequence is a man between 18 and 29 years old with Graves' hyperthyroidism. The sample was blood. The V call is TRBV28, the J call TRBJ1-1; D is ambiguous. The CDR3 DNA sequence: TGTGCCAGCACCACTGCCCCGGGGGAAGCTTTCTTT. This gives the protein CASTTAPGEAFF.